The sequence of this TCR beta chain was determined in a study of control samples from healthy donors and cancer patients. Data came from immunoSEQ multiplex PCR; TCRdb stores just in-frame clones and leaves some out. The repertoire includes approximately 100,000 clones, 82% of them detected once, and roughly 2% sits in the top ten. Germline V gene data show CDR1 as ENHRY and CDR2 as SYGVKD. Between the trimmed V and J ends, which lost 4 bases and 5 bases, there was a span of 15 bases. The CDR3 loop spans 15 amino acids. This sequence was found in a man between 60 and 75 years old in good health. V is TRBV10-3 and J is TRBJ2-1; D unresolved. The sequenced sample was blood. CDR3 protein: CAISVGPRTNNEQFF. In DNA form, the CDR3 reads TGTGCCATCAGTGTAGGCCCGCGCACCAACAATGAGCAGTTCTTC.